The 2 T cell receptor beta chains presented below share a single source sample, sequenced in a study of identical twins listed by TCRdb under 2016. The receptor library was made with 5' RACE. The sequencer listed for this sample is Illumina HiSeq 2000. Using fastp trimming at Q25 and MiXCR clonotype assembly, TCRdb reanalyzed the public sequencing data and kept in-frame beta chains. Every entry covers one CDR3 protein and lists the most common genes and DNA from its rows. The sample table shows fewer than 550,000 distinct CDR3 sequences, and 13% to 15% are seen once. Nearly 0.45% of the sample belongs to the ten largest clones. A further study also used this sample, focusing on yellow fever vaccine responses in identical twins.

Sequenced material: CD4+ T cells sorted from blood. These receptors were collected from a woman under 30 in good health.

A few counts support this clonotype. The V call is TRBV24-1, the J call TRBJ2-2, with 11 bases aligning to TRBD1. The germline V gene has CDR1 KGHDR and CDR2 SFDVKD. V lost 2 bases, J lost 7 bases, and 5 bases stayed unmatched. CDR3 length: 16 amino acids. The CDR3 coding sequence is TGTGCCACCAGTGATTCGGGGACAGGGGGTTTCGGGGAGCTGTTTTTT. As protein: CATSDSGTGGFGELFF.

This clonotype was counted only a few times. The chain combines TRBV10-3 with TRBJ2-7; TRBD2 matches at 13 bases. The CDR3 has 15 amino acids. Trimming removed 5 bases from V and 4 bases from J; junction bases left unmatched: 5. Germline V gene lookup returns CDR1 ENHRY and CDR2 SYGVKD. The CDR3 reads CAISPGTSGTYEQYF. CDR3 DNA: TGTGCCATCAGTCCCGGGACTAGCGGGACTTACGAGCAGTACTTC.